This T cell receptor (beta chain) was documented in a study of cytomegalovirus exposure and HLA in healthy donors. Whole-study findings and limits: In vitro experiments confirmed that three CMV-associated chains were specific for CMV antigens.

Repertoires were generated with immunoSEQ multiplex PCR, while TCRdb's copy carries only in-frame clones and drops some. The sample holds roughly 130,000 clones, 75% to 90% seen once. Germline CDR1 MRHNA, CDR2 SNTAGT. This CDR3 comprises 14 residues. V was pared by 4 bases and J by 8 bases, with 8 bases of the junction left unmatched. As concerns this clone: Its antigen is unidentified.

The chain uses TRBV6-4 and TRBJ2-1, with 7 bases identical to TRBD2. Sequenced sample: PBMCs. The TCR sequence derives from a woman in her 30s in good health and CMV-seropositive. The CDR3 loop reads CASSAAGDFDEQFF. The DNA for the CDR3 is TGTGCCAGCAGTGCGGCGGGAGATTTCGATGAGCAGTTCTTC.